The next 2 T cell receptor beta chains were all read from a single sample in a study of T cell repertoires in cytomegalovirus infection. TCRdb reanalysed the reads using MiXCR and keeps one entry per CDR3 protein. The table lists about 140,000 distinct CDR3 sequences, roughly 6.5% of them singletons. Material for sequencing was PBMCs. The receptors were gathered from a human donor in good health (CMV status not recorded). Some clones in this sample may be carry-over from other donors' samples.

For this clonotype: This could be a read error, since a much larger clone is one nucleotide away. V usage is TRBV7-8 and J usage is TRBJ1-4; 7 bases fit TRBD1. The CDR3 loop spans 13 amino acids. The germline CDR1 and CDR2 sequences are SGHVS and FQNEAQ. The CDR3 coding sequence is TGTGCCAACAGCTTAGACAGGGCAGAAAAACTGTTTTTT. Translated: CANSLDRAEKLFF.

This clonotype has at least ten counts. The chain combines TRBV20-1 with TRBJ1-2; TRBD1 matches at 9 bases. V shed 1 base, J shed 2 bases, and the junction held 11 bases outside the gene matches. This CDR3 region has 17 residues. CDR1 and CDR2 (germline): DFQATT, SNEGSKA (reference sequence). This chain's CDR3 is CSARALPGQGSNYGYTF. The CDR3 nucleotides read TGCAGTGCTAGAGCCCTCCCGGGACAGGGTTCGAACTATGGCTACACCTTC.